Listed here are 16 T cell receptor beta chains from one sample, sequenced in a study of T cells in women clearing cervical HPV infection. The assay was immunoSEQ multiplex PCR, and TCRdb's table has in-frame clones only and misses some. The data show roughly 36,000 clones, and the top ten clones hold 7.5% to 10%. Material for sequencing was blood buffy coat. The source of these receptors is a woman between 18 and 70 years old with a cervical HPV16 infection that either progressed to CIN3+ or cleared (not recorded which).

About this clone: The read ends 3 residues early relative to the CDR3; the germline J gene fills the gap. This chain connects TRBV20-1 to TRBJ2-7; 7 bases align to TRBD1. This CDR3 is built from 15 residues. CDR1 is DFQATT, CDR2 SNEGSKA, per germline (reference sequence). V lost 4 bases to trimming and J lost 0 bases; unmatched junction nucleotides: 9. The DNA read from the CDR3 is TGCAGTGCTACGTCTGGACAGGAGAGCTCCTACGAG. It encodes CSATSGQESSYE. The CDR3 as a whole reads CSATSGQESSYEQYF.

To note about this clone: The read comes to an end 3 residues before the CDR3 does, leaving the germline J gene to fill in the end. V and J are TRBV28 and TRBJ1-4; the D is unclear. Germline loops: CDR1 MDHEN, CDR2 SYDVKM. The CDR3 runs 15 residues. V was shortened by 5 bases and J by 6 bases, with 16 bases between the two germline ends. The CDR3 sequence is CASSTSGGRDEKLFF. Incomplete CDR3 DNA: TGTGCCAGCAGTACTTCCGGCGGGAGGGATGAAAAA.

As concerns this clone: The read finishes 3 residues shy of the CDR3 end, and the germline J gene is used to complete it. The rearrangement uses TRBV5-1 and TRBJ1-6; TRBD1 aligns across 7 bases. Germline V CDR1 and CDR2: SGHRS, YFSETQ. This CDR3 has 15 amino acids. With V trimmed by 1 base and J by 8 bases, 6 bases remained unmatched. The sequenced CDR3 bases are TGCGCCAGCAGCTTGTTTACAGGGGAAGATTCACCC. It is translated as CASSLFTGEDSP. The entire CDR3 protein reads CASSLFTGEDSPLHF.

Points on this clone: Read sequence stops 3 residues before the CDR3 end, and the germline J gene provides the missing end. The chain employs TRBV11-2 and TRBJ1-1, with D unclear. CDR1 SGHAT and CDR2 FQNNGV come from the germline V gene. This CDR3 has 13 amino acids. The V end was cut by 2 bases, the J end by 6 bases, with 10 bases between. Incomplete CDR3 DNA: TGTGCCAGCAGCTTAACAGACGACGCTGAA. The encoded protein is CASSLTDDAE. The complete CDR3 protein is CASSLTDDAEAFF.

Notes on this clone: The read terminates 3 residues ahead of where the CDR3 ends, so the germline J gene completes it. This rearrangement joins TRBV14 to TRBJ2-1; 11 nucleotides agree with TRBD2. Unmatched junction bases numbered 5, after V lost 4 bases and J lost 6 bases. CDR3 length: 15 amino acids. Germline values: CDR1 SGHDN, CDR2 FVKESK. CDR3 DNA (partial): TGTGCCAGCAGCCCGGGACTAGCGGTATTCAATGAG. Translated: CASSPGLAVFNE. The whole CDR3 protein is CASSPGLAVFNEQFF.

Here the CDR3 reads CSARDPVDYTDTQYF. The DNA read from the CDR3 is TGCAGTGCTAGAGATCCGGTGGACTACACAGATACG. J is TRBJ2-3 and V is TRBV20-1; TRBD2 is a possible D gene (6 bases). The read terminates 3 residues ahead of where the CDR3 ends, so the germline J gene completes it. The germline V gene has CDR1 DFQATT and CDR2 SNEGSKA (reference sequence). The CDR3 length is 15 residues. The germline V and J ends were trimmed by 0 bases and 2 bases, with 12 bases remaining between them.

Turning to this clone: The CDR3 end lies 3 residues beyond the end of the read and is filled in from the germline J gene. The chain employs TRBV24-1 and TRBJ2-3, with D possibly being TRBD1 (5 bases). Germline assignment: CDR1 KGHDR and CDR2 SFDVKD. The CDR3 has 14 amino acids. The V end lost 6 bases, the J end lost 4 bases, and 13 bases lay between the germline ends. The CDR3 loop is CATSLPDIPDTQYF. The sequenced part of the CDR3 DNA is TGTGCCACCAGTCTTCCGGACATTCCAGATACG.

Comment on this clone: Sequencing ends 3 residues short of the CDR3 end; the germline J gene provides the rest. The rearrangement uses TRBV19 and TRBJ1-1; D perhaps matches TRBD1 (6 bases). Germline V gene lookup returns CDR1 LNHDA and CDR2 SQIVND (reference sequence). Deletions cut 7 bases from V and 4 bases from J, with 13 bases between. The CDR3 loop spans 13 amino acids. The CDR3 loop reads CASTQGTFTEAFF. The CDR3 DNA, read in part, is TGTGCCAGTACTCAGGGGACCTTCACTGAA.

CDR3 bases read: TGCGCCAGCAGCAACACAGGGACGGAGACC. Encoded protein: CASSNTGTET. The full CDR3 protein reads CASSNTGTETQYF. This chain joins TRBV5-1 and TRBJ2-5; a possible D gene is TRBD1 (6 bases). Read coverage stops 3 residues before the CDR3 terminus; the germline J gene supplies the remainder. CDR3 size: 13 residues. Germline CDR1 is SGHRS and CDR2 is YFSETQ. Trimming took off 4 bases at V and 5 bases at J, with 12 bases between the two ends.

As regards this clone: The CDR3 end falls 3 residues outside the read, so it is completed with the germline J gene. The rearrangement links TRBV5-1 to TRBJ2-7; D gene ambiguous. V lost 2 bases and J lost 2, with 5 bases in between. This CDR3 spans 12 amino acids. The V gene's germline CDR1 is SGHRS and CDR2 YFSETQ. Incomplete CDR3 DNA: TGCGCCAGCAGCTTAAGCGCCTACGAG. This codes for CASSLSAYE. The CDR3 in its entirety is CASSLSAYEQYF.

To note about this clone: The CDR3 goes on 3 residues after the read ends, and that part is filled in from the germline J gene. J is TRBJ2-3 and V is TRBV7-8; 9 bases match TRBD2. Germline trimming cut 6 bases from V and 6 bases from J; bases unmatched to any gene: 4. Germline V lookup: CDR1 SGHVS, CDR2 FQNEAQ. The CDR3 spans 13 residues. CDR3 DNA, as far as it was read: TGTGCCAGCAGAGGCGGGGGGGAGGATACG. It encodes CASRGGGEDT. The entire CDR3 protein reads CASRGGGEDTQYF.

As to this clone: The read stops 3 residues short of the end of the CDR3; the missing end is completed from the germline J gene. This rearrangement joins TRBV2 to TRBJ2-2, with 7 bases lining up with TRBD1. Germline lookup yields CDR1 SNHLY and CDR2 FYNNEI. The CDR3 runs 15 residues. The sequenced part of the CDR3 DNA is TGTGCCAGCAGTGCCATAGGACAGGCAAATTCACCG. Translating it yields CASSAIGQANSP. The full CDR3 protein reads CASSAIGQANSPLFF.

Remarks on this clone: The missing CDR3 end, 3 residues past where the read stops, is filled in from the germline J gene. This chain joins TRBV12-3 or TRBV12-4 and TRBJ2-4, with 11 bases lining up with TRBD2. V was clipped by 5 bases and J by 5 bases; unmatched bases: 5. This CDR3 is 15 amino acids long. CDR3 sequence: CASSRTSGYENIQYF. The CDR3 DNA, read in part, is TGTGCCAGCAGTAGGACTAGCGGGTACGAAAACATT.

About this clone itself: The read finishes 3 residues shy of the CDR3 end, and the germline J gene is used to complete it. The chain joins TRBV19 to TRBJ1-2; 7 bases fit TRBD1. The CDR3 totals 13 residues. With V trimmed by 10 bases and J by 2 bases, 7 bases remained unmatched. Per the germline V gene, CDR1 is LNHDA and CDR2 is SQIVND (reference sequence). CDR3 protein: CATSGGGNYGYTF. The CDR3 bases that were read are TGTGCCACTTCGGGAGGGGGCAACTATGGC.

Comments on this clone: The DNA ends 3 residues before the CDR3 does, and the rest of the CDR3 is filled in from the germline J gene. The chain uses TRBV19 and TRBJ2-3; TRBD1 matches at 8 bases. Looked up from germline, CDR1 is LNHDA and CDR2 is SQIVND (reference sequence). The CDR3 extends over 14 amino acids. V was pared by 4 bases and J by 4 bases, with 4 bases of the junction left unmatched. The CDR3 DNA, read in part, is TGTGCCAGTAGTACAGGACAGGGTCCAGATACG. It yields the protein CASSTGQGPDT. The full-length CDR3 reads as CASSTGQGPDTQYF.

Concerning this clone itself: The read ends 3 residues shy of where the CDR3 ends; the end is completed using the germline J gene. The chain uses TRBV10-3 and TRBJ1-5; 9 bases match TRBD1. This CDR3 spans 18 amino acids. Trimming took 0 bases from V and 5 from J; bases not matched to a gene: 11. Germline lookup yields CDR1 ENHRY and CDR2 SYGVKD. The CDR3 bases that were read are TGTGCCATCAGTGAGTCGAAAACAGCGGGACAGGGCGATCAGCCC. Protein sequence: CAISESKTAGQGDQP. The full CDR3 is CAISESKTAGQGDQPQHF.